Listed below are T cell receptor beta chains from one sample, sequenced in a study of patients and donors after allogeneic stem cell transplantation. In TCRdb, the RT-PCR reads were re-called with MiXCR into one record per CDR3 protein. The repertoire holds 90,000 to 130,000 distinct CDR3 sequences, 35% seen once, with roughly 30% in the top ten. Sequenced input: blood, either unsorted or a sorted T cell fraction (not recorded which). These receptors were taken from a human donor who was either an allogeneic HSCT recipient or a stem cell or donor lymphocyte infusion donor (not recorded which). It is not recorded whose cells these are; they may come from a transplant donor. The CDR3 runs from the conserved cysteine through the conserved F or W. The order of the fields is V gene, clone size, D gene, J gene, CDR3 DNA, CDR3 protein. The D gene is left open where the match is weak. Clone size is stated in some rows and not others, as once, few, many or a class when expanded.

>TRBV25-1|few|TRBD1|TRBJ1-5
TGTGCCAGCAGTCCTCAGGGGGCAAGGAGCAATCAGCCCCAGCATTTT
CASSPQGARSNQPQHF
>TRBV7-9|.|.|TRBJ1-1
TGTGCCAGCAGCCAACGAGACAGCTACACTGAAGCTTTCTTT
CASSQRDSYTEAFF
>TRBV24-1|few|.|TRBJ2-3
TGTGCCACCTCTTTGGGCGGTGACACAGATACGCAGTATTTT
CATSLGGDTDTQYF
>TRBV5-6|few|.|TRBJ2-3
TGTGCCAGCAGCCCCGACAGAGCAACTAGCACAGATACGCAGTATTTT
CASSPDRATSTDTQYF
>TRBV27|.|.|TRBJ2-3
TGTGCCAGCAGTTTATCCGGGCGGGCCCGAGGAAATACGCAGTATTTT
CASSLSGRARGNTQYF
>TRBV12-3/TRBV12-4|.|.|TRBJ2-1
TGTGCCAGCAGTTTCGGGGCCTGGAGCTCCTACAATGAGCAGTTCTTC
CASSFGAWSSYNEQFF
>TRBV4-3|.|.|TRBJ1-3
TGCGCCAGCAGCCCCGCCGGGATATACTCTGGAAACACCATATATTTT
CASSPAGIYSGNTIYF
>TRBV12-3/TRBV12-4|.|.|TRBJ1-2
TGTGCCAGCAGCACTCGGACGGAATTCTATGGCTACACCTTC
CASSTRTEFYGYTF
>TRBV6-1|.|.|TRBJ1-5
TGTGCCAGCAGTTCACAGCTTAGCAATCAGCCCCAGCATTTT
CASSSQLSNQPQHF
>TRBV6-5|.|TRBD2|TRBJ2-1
TGTGCCAGCAGTTATTCAGGTAGCGGGAGCTACAATGAGCAGTTCTTC
CASSYSGSGSYNEQFF
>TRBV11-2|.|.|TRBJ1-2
TGTGCCAGCAGCCTCGGGGCCGGGTATAGGATTAGCGGCTACACCTTC
CASSLGAGYRISGYTF
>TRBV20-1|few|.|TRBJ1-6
TGCAGTGCTAGAGATCCTACAGGGCGAAACTCACCCCTCCACTTT
CSARDPTGRNSPLHF
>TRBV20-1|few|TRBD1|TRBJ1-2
TGCAGTGCTAGTTGGCGGACAGGGTCTAGCTACACCTTC
CSASWRTGSSYTF